The TCR beta chain described here comes from a study of beta chain features in type 1 diabetes. Losses at the gene ends were 3 bases for V and 5 bases for J; bases not matched to a gene: 6. The CDR3 extends over 15 amino acids. Germline V gene data show CDR1 as LNHDA and CDR2 as SQIVND (reference sequence). The sequenced template was cDNA made from the entire isolated RNA. The repertoire was sequenced with immunoSEQ multiplex PCR; TCRdb's copy has only in-frame clones and lacks some. There are about 180,000 clones in the sample; 7.5% to 8.5% occur only once, and 0.5% lies in the top ten. Study-wide results and caveats: Within each of all four CD4+ subsets, Type 1 diabetes patients had TCRB CDR3s that were moderately but significantly shorter. VDJ junctions from type 1 diabetes patients carried fewer insertions and larger deletions.

This clone was found a few times. Its target is not known. Sequenced material: central memory CD4+ T cells from blood. The origin of this receptor is a man aged 18 to 30 with type 1 diabetes. The chain couples TRBV19 to TRBJ2-5; 10 bases agree with TRBD2. Written as DNA, the CDR3 is TGTGCCAGTAGTATCAAGCTAGCGGGAGCGGAGACCCAGTACTTC. Encoded protein: CASSIKLAGAETQYF. The full variable domain, its missing parts supplied by reference TRBV19 and TRBJ2-5, is DGGITQSPKYLFRKEGQNVTLSCEQNLNHDAMYWYRQDPGQGLRLIYYSQIVNDFQKGDIAEGYSVSREKKESFPLTVTSAQKNPTAFYLCASSIKLAGAETQYFGPGTRLLVL.